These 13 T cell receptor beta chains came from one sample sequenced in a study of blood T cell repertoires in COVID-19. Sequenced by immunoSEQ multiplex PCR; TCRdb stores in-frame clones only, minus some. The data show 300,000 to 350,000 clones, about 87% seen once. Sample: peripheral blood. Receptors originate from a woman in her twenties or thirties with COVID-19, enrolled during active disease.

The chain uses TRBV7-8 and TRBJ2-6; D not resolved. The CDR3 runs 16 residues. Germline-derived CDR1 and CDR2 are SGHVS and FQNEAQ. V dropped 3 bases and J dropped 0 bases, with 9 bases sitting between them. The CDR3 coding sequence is TGTGCCAGCAGCTTGGCCTTTCTCTCTGGGGCCAACGTCCTGACTTTC. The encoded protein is CASSLAFLSGANVLTF.

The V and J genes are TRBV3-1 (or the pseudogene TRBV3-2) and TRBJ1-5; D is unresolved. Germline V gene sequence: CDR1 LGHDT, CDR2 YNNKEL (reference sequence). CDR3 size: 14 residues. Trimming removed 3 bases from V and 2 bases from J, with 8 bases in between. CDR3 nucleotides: TGTGCCAGCAGCCACAAACGGGGCAATCAGCCCCAGCATTTT. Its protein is CASSHKRGNQPQHF.

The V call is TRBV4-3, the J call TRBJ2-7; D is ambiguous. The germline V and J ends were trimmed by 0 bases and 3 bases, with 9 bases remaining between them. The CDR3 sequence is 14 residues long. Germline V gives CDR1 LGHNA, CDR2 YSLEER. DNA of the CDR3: TGCGCCAGCAGCCAAGACCGCCCGGGCTACGAGCAGTACTTC. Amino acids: CASSQDRPGYEQYF.

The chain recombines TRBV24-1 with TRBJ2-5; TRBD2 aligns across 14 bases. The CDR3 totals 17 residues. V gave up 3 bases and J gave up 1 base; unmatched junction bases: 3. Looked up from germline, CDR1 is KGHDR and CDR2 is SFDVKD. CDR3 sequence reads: CATSDGGLAGVQETQYF. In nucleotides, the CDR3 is TGTGCCACCAGTGATGGGGGACTAGCGGGGGTCCAAGAGACCCAGTACTTC.

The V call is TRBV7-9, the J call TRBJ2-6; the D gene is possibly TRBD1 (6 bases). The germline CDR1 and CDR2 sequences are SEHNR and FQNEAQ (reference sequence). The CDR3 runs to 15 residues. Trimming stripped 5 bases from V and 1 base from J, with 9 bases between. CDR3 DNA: TGTGCCAGCAGCGCCGACAGGTCTGGGGCCAACGTCCTGACTTTC. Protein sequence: CASSADRSGANVLTF.

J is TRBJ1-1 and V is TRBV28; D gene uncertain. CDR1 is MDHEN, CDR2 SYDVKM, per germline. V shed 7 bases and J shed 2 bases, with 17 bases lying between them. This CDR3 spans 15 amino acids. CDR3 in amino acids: CASTEAGAYNTEAFF. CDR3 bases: TGTGCCAGCACCGAAGCGGGAGCCTACAACACTGAAGCTTTCTTT.

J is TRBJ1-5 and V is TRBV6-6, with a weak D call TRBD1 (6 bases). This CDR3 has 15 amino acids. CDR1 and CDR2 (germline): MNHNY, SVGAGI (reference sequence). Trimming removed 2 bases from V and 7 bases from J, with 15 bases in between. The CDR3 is CASSYPKQGIQPQHF. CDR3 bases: TGTGCCAGCAGTTACCCCAAACAGGGTATCCAGCCCCAGCATTTT.

The CDR3 protein is CASSLGSGKAFF. The CDR3, as DNA: TGTGCCAGCAGTTTAGGATCGGGGAAAGCTTTCTTT. The chain couples TRBV12-3 or TRBV12-4 to TRBJ1-1; D ambiguous. Trimming stripped 1 base from V and 9 bases from J, with 9 bases between. The CDR3 extends over 12 amino acids.

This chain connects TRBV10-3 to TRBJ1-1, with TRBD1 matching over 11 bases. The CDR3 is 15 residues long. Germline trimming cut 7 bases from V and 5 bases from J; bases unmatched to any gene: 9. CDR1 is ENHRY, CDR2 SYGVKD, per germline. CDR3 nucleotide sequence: TGTGCCATCAAACCGGGACAGGGGGGAAGAACTGAAGCTTTCTTT. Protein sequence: CAIKPGQGGRTEAFF.

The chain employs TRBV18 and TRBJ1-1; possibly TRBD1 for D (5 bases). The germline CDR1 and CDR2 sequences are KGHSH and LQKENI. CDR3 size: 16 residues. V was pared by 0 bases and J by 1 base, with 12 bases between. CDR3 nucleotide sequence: TGTGCCAGCTCACCACCGATAAAGGACACGAACACTGAAGCTTTCTTT. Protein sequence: CASSPPIKDTNTEAFF.

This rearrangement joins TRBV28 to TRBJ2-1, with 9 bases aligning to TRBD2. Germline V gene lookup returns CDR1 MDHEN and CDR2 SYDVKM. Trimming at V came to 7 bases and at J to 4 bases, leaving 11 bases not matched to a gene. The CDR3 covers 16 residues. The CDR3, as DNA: TGTGCCAGCATGGGGCGGGGGGGCTCTGTTTACAATGAGCAGTTCTTC. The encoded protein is CASMGRGGSVYNEQFF.

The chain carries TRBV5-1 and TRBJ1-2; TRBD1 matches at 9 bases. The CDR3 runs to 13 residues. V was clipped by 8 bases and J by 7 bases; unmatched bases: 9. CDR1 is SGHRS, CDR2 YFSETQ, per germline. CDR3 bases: TGCGCCAGTGCAACAGGGGGCGCGTCTGGCTACACCTTC. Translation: CASATGGASGYTF.

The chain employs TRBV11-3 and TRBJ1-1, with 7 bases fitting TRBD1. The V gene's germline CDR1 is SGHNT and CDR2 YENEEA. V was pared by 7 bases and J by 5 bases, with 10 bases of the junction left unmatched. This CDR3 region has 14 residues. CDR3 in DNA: TGTGCCAGCACCCTCACAGGGGAGGAAACTGAAGCTTTCTTT. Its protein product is CASTLTGEETEAFF.